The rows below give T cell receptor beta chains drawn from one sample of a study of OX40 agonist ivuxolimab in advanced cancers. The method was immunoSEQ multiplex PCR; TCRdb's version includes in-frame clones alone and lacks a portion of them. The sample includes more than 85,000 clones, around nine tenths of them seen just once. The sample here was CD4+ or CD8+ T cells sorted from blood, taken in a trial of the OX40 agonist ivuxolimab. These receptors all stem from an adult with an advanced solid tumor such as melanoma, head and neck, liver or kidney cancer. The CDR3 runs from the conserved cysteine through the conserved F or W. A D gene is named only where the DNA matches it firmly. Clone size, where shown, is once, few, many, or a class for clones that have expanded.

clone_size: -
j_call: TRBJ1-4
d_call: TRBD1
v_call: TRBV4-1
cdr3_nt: TGCGCCAGCAGCCTGCCCGAGACAGGGAGTGAAAAACTGTTTTTT
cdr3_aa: CASSLPETGSEKLFF

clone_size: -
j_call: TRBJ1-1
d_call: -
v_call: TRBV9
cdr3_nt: TGTGCCAGCAGCGTAGGTTCATTGATGAACACTGAAGCTTTCTTT
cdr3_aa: CASSVGSLMNTEAFF

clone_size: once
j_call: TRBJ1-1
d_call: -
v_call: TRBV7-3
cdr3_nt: TGTGCCAGCAGCTCCGTTCTGGGTACTGAAGCTTTCTTT
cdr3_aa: CASSSVLGTEAFF

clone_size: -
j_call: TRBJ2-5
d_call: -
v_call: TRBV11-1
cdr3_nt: TGTGCCAGCGGGGCTAGGTCGCAAGAGACCCAGTACTTC
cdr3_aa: CASGARSQETQYF

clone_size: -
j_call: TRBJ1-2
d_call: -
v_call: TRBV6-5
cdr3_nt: TGTGCCAGCAGTTCCCCGGGACACCTCTATGGCTACACCTTC
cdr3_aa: CASSSPGHLYGYTF

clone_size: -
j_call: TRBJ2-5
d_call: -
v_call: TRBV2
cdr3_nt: TGTGCCAGCAGCGACCCCCAAGAGACCCAGTACTTC
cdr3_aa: CASSDPQETQYF

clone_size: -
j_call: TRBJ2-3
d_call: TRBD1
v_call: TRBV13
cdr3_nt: TGTGCCAGCAGCCCCTCGCGGGAAAAGGGACAGGGGATGGGAGATACGCAGTATTTT
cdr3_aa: CASSPSREKGQGMGDTQYF

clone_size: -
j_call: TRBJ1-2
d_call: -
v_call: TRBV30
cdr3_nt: TGTGCCTGGAGTGACGAGCTCAACTATGGCTACACCTTC
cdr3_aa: CAWSDELNYGYTF

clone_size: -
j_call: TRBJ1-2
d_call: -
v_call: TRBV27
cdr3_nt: TGTGCCAGCAGTTCCCTCGGGGAGTACTATGGCTACACCTTC
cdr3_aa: CASSSLGEYYGYTF

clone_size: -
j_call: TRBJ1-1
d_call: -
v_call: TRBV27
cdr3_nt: TGTGCCAGCAGTTTCGAGCAGAACACTGAAGCTTTCTTT
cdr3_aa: CASSFEQNTEAFF

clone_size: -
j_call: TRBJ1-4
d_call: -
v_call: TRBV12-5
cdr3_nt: TGTGCTAGTGCTAACAGGGAAATGACGGGGAATGAAAAACTGTTTTTT
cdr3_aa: CASANREMTGNEKLFF

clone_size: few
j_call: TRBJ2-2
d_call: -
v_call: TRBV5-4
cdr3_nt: TGTGCCAGCAGCCCGAGGGGGGGAGGGTACACCGGGGAGCTGTTTTTT
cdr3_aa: CASSPRGGGYTGELFF

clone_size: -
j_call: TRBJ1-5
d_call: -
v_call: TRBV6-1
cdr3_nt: TGTGCCAGCAGTGAAGCGCTGAACAATCAGCCCCAGCATTTT
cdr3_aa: CASSEALNNQPQHF

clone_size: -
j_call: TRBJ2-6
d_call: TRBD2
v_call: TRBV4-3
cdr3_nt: TGCGCCAGCAGCCAAGATCGGGCTAGCGGGATTGGTGGGGCCAACGTCCTGACTTTC
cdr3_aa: CASSQDRASGIGGANVLTF

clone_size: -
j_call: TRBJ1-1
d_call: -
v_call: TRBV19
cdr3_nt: TGTGCCAGTAGTATAGGGCGGCCACCCGCCACTGAAGCTTTCTTT
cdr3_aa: CASSIGRPPATEAFF

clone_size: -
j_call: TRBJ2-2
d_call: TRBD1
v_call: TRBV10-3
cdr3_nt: TGTGCCATCAGTGTGACCGGGACAGAAAACACCGGGGAGCTGTTTTTT
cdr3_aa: CAISVTGTENTGELFF

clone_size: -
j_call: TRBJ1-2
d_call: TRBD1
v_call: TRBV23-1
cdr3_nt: TGCGCCAGCAGTCGATTACGACAGGGGGCAAACTATGGCTACACCTTC
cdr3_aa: CASSRLRQGANYGYTF

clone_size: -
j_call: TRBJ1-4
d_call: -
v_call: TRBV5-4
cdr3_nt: TGTGCCAGCAGCTTATTCACCCAGAGTGAAAAACTGTTTTTT
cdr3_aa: CASSLFTQSEKLFF

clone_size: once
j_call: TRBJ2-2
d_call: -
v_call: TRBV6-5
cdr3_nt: TGTGCCAGCAGACGTAACGGGGAGCTGTTTTTT
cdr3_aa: CASRRNGELFF

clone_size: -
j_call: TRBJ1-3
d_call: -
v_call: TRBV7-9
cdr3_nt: TGTGCCAGCAGCCCAGAAGGGGTTGGAGGAAACACCATATATTTT
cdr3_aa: CASSPEGVGGNTIYF

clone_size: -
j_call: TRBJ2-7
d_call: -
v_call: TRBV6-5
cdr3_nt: TGTGCCAGCAGTTACTTTTTGAGGGGGGGATACGAGCAGTACTTC
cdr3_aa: CASSYFLRGGYEQYF

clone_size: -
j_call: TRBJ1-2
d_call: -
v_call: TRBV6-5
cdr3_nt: TGTGCCAGCTGGACGGAGAGCGGCTACACCTTC
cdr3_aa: CASWTESGYTF

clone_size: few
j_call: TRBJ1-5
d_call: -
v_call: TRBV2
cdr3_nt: TGTGCCAGCAGTGCAGAGGGGGGGAATCAGCCCCAGCATTTT
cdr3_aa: CASSAEGGNQPQHF

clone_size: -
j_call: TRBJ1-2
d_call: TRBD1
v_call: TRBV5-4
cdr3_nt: TGTGCCAGCAGCCCCCCACAAACCGGGACAGGGCTCTCTGCTCGAGGCTACACCTTC
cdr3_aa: CASSPPQTGTGLSARGYTF

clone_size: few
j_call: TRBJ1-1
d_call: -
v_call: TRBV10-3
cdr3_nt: TGTGCCATCGCATGGGCCCCGAACACTGAAGCTTTCTTT
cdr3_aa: CAIAWAPNTEAFF

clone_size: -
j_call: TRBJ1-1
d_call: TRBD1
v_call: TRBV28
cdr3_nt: TGTGCCAGCAGTTCTTGGACAGGGGGAATGAACACTGAAGCTTTCTTT
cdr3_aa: CASSSWTGGMNTEAFF

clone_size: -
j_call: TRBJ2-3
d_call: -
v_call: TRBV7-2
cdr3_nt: TGTGCCAGCAGACCCACAGATACGCAGTATTTT
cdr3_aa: CASRPTDTQYF

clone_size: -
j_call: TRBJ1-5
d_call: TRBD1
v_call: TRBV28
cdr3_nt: TGTGCCAGCAGTCCAGACGGGACAGGGGGCACTCAGCCCCAGCATTTT
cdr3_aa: CASSPDGTGGTQPQHF

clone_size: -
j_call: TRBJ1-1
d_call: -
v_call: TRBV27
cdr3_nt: TGTGCCAGCAGTATCCCGGGAGGACTTAACACTGAAGCTTTCTTT
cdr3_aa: CASSIPGGLNTEAFF

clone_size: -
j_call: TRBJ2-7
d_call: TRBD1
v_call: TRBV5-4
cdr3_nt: TGTGCCAGCAGCTTGGGGTCTGGGACAGGGGGCTTTAAGCAGTACTTC
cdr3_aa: CASSLGSGTGGFKQYF

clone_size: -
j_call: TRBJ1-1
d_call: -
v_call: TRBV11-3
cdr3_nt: TGTGCCAGCAGCTTAGGTCCAGGGGAGACCACTGAAGCTTTCTTT
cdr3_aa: CASSLGPGETTEAFF

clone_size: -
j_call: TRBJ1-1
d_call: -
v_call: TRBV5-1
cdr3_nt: TGCGCCAGCAAAAAAACAGGGTACACTGAAGCTTTCTTT
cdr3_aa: CASKKTGYTEAFF

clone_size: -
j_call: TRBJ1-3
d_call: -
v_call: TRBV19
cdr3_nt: TGTGCCAGTAGTATGGTTGGAAACACCATATATTTT
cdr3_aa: CASSMVGNTIYF

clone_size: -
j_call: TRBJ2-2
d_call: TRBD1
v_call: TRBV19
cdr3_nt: TGTGCCAGTAGTATAGGTGACAGGGGGGAGACCGGGGAGCTGTTTTTT
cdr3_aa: CASSIGDRGETGELFF

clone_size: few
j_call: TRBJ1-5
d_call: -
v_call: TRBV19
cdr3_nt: TGTGCCAGTAGTATAGTCCCAGGGACCATCAATCAGCCCCAGCATTTT
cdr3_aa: CASSIVPGTINQPQHF

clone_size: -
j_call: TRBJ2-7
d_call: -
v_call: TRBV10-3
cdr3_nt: TGTGCCATCAGTGAGTCAGGTGGCAGGGGCGAGCAGTACTTC
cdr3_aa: CAISESGGRGEQYF

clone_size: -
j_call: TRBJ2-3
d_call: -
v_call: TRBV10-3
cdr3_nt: TGTGCCATCGGCCCCTCCGGGGCCACAGATACGCAGTATTTT
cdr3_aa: CAIGPSGATDTQYF

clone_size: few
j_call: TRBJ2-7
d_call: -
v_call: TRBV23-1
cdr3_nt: TGCGCCAGCAGTCAATGGGTGGGGAGACCCTCCTACGAGCAGTACTTC
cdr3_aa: CASSQWVGRPSYEQYF

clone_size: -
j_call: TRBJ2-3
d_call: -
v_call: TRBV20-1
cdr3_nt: TGCAGTGCTACTAGCACAGATACGCAGTATTTT
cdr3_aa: CSATSTDTQYF

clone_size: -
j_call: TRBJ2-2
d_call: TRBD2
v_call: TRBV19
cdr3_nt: TGTGCCAGTAGTCCGTGGACTAGCGGGAGTACCGGGGAGCTGTTTTTT
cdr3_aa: CASSPWTSGSTGELFF

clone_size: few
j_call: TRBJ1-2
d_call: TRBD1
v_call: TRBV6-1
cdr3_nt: TGTGCCAGCGGGGGGACAGTCTATGGCTACACCTTC
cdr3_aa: CASGGTVYGYTF

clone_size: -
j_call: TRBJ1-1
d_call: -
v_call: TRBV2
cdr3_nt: TGTGCCAGCGGGAACACTGAAGCTTTCTTT
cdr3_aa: CASGNTEAFF

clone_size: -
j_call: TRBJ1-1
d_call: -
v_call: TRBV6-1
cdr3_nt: TGTGCCAGCATGGCTAACAGGATAAACACTGAAGCTTTCTTT
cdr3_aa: CASMANRINTEAFF

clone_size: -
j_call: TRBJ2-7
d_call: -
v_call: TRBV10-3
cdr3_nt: TGTGCCATCAGACCCCTCGGGGGTGAAGGCATTTCCAAGCAGTACTTC
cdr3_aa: CAIRPLGGEGISKQYF

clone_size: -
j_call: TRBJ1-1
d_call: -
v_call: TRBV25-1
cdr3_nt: TGTGCCAGCAGTTTTAAGCCCCACAGGGACACTGAAGCTTTCTTT
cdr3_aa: CASSFKPHRDTEAFF

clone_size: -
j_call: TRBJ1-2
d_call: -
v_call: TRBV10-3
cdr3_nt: TGTGCCATCAGTGAGTCCAATAGGGGGTCCTCTTATGGCTACACCTTC
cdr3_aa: CAISESNRGSSYGYTF

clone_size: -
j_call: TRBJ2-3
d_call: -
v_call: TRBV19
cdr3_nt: TGTGCCAGCCGGAGAACTAGCCGGTCTAGCACAGATACGCAGTATTTT
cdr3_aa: CASRRTSRSSTDTQYF

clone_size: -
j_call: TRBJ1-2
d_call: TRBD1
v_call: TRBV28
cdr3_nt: TGTGCCAGCAGTTCACGCGGACAGGGGGGGTATGGCTACACCTTC
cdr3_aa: CASSSRGQGGYGYTF

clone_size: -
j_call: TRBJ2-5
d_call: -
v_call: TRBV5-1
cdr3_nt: TGCGCCAGCAGCTTGGTTGGGGAGCGTGAGACCCAGTACTTC
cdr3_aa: CASSLVGERETQYF

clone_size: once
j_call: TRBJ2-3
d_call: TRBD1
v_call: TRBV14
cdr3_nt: TGTGCCAGCAGCCAACTAATGGACAGGGGGCGGCGGGATACGCAGTATTTT
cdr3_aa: CASSQLMDRGRRDTQYF

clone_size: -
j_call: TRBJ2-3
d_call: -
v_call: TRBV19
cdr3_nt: TGTGCCAGTAGAACCACGGAGGGGTGGAAAGCAAGCACAGATACGCAGTATTTT
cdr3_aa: CASRTTEGWKASTDTQYF

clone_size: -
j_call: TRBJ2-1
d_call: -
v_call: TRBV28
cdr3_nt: TGTGCCAGCAGCCTACCTCAGGGGTACAATGAGCAGTTCTTC
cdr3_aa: CASSLPQGYNEQFF

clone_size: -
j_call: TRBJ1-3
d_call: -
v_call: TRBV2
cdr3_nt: TGTGCCAGCAGGCGGACGGGCAACTCTGGAAACACCATATATTTT
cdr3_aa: CASRRTGNSGNTIYF

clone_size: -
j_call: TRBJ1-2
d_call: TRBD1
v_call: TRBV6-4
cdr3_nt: TGTGCCAGCAGCAGGGGACAGGGGGCGTCCTTCTACTATGGCTACACCTTC
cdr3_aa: CASSRGQGASFYYGYTF

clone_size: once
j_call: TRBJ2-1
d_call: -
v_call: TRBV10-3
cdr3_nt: TGTGCCATCAGCACCCTAGCCCCCGGGGACAATGAGCAGTTCTTC
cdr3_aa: CAISTLAPGDNEQFF

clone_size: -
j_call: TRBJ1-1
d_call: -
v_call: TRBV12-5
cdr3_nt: TGTGCTAGTGGTTTGAATTGGGGGGAGAACACTGAAGCTTTCTTT
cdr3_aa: CASGLNWGENTEAFF

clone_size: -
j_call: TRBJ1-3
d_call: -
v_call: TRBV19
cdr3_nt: TGTGCCAGTACGGAGGTATCGGGTAGGAGAAACACCATATATTTT
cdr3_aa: CASTEVSGRRNTIYF